The 28 T cell receptor beta chains below all came from one sample that was sequenced in a study of cytomegalovirus exposure and HLA in healthy donors. Both 60 Vbeta primers and 13 Jbeta primers went into the PCR. TCRdb's copy holds only in-frame clones and misses some; the assay was immunoSEQ multiplex PCR. The sample consists of around 180,000 clones, about 85% of them appearing once. The specimen was PBMCs. Receptors were obtained from a boy younger than 10 in good health and CMV-seronegative.

The chain combines TRBV6-5 with TRBJ2-1; 8 bases fit TRBD1. The trim removed 3 bases at V and 2 bases at J, leaving 3 bases unmatched. Germline CDR1 reads MNHEY; CDR2 reads SVGAGI. The CDR3 covers 15 residues. CDR3 sequence reads: CASSYGQGAYNEQFF. DNA of the CDR3: TGTGCCAGCAGTTATGGACAGGGAGCCTACAATGAGCAGTTCTTC.

The CDR3 is CASSLGQEVYGYTF. CDR3 bases: TGTGCCAGCAGCTTAGGACAGGAAGTCTATGGCTACACCTTC. The chain carries TRBV5-4 and TRBJ1-2, with 7 nucleotides matching TRBD1. This CDR3 has 14 amino acids. CDR1 is SGHNT and CDR2 is YYREEE in the germline V gene (reference sequence). Trimming removed 2 bases from V and 4 bases from J; junction bases left unmatched: 5.

The chain is built from TRBV5-6 and TRBJ1-6; the D gene is possibly TRBD1 (5 bases). This CDR3 contains 17 residues. Trimming shortened V by 2 bases and J by 7 bases, and 19 bases separated the two germline ends. In germline, CDR1 is SGHDT, CDR2 YYEEEE. In nucleotides, the CDR3 is TGTGCCAGCAGCTTTACGTTTACAGGTGCACGGAATTCACCCCTCCACTTT. Its protein product is CASSFTFTGARNSPLHF.

The chain carries TRBV27 and TRBJ2-7; 8 bases are shared with TRBD1. V shed 2 bases, J shed 7 bases, and the junction held 10 bases outside the gene matches. Germline assignment: CDR1 MNHEY and CDR2 SMNVEV (reference sequence). The CDR3 spans 15 residues. As DNA, the CDR3 is TGTGCCAGCAGTTTAGGACAGGGAGCTTGGTGGGAGCAGTACTTC. Protein product: CASSLGQGAWWEQYF.

The J gene is TRBJ1-4, the V gene TRBV2, with D uncertain. Germline loops: CDR1 SNHLY, CDR2 FYNNEI. This CDR3 has 16 amino acids. Trimming removed 0 bases from V and 7 bases from J, with 15 bases in between. The CDR3 region has the DNA TGTGCCAGCAGTGAAGCCTTACAGTCAGCAGGTGAAAAACTGTTTTTT. Translation gives CASSEALQSAGEKLFF.

As to this clone: Distinct nucleotide sequences in the sample also encode this CDR3. CDR3 in amino acids: CERDRCIEQYV. For the CDR3, the DNA is TGCGAACGGGACAGGTGTATCGAGCAGTACGTC. The chain combines TRBV10-3 with TRBJ2-7; 8 bases align to TRBD1. The germline V gene has CDR1 ENHRY and CDR2 SYGVKD. This CDR3 region has 11 residues.

The chain couples TRBV9 to TRBJ1-1; weak D call: TRBD1 (5 bases). The CDR3 contains 15 residues. V was pared by 0 bases and J by 4 bases, with 13 bases between. The germline V gene encodes CDR1 SGDLS and CDR2 YYNGEE. The CDR3 DNA sequence: TGTGCCAGCAGCGTAGCGGGAGGTGGGACCACTGAAGCTTTCTTT. Its protein product is CASSVAGGGTTEAFF.

The chain joins TRBV6-1 to TRBJ2-7; possible D gene TRBD1, 6 bases. The CDR3 totals 11 residues. V lost 6 bases and J lost 13, with 16 bases in between. In germline, CDR1 is MNHNS, CDR2 SASEGT. The CDR3: CASRELDSFYF. CDR3 coding DNA: TGTGCCAGCAGGGAATTGGACAGTTTCTACTTC.

The chain carries TRBV4-1 and TRBJ2-1; perhaps TRBD1 as D (5 bases). The CDR3 sequence is 16 residues long. V shed 0 bases and J shed 4 bases, with 13 bases lying between them. Germline V CDR1 and CDR2: MGHRA, YSYEKL. DNA of the CDR3: TGCGCCAGCAGCCAAGATCCAGGGTGGCTTTACAATGAGCAGTTCTTC. Translation: CASSQDPGWLYNEQFF.

The chain combines TRBV30 with TRBJ1-6, with 7 bases that match TRBD1. With 0 bases clipped from V and 10 bases from J, the junction kept 9 bases outside the gene matches. Germline CDR1 reads GTSNPN; CDR2 reads SVGIG (reference sequence). This CDR3 has 15 residues. In DNA form, the CDR3 reads TGTGCCTGGAGTGTACCCCCGACAGGGATGTCACCCCTCCACTTT. Amino acids: CAWSVPPTGMSPLHF.

The chain joins TRBV20-1 to TRBJ2-3; D is ambiguous. From germline, CDR1 is DFQATT and CDR2 SNEGSKA (reference sequence). The CDR3 sequence is 11 residues long. Trimming cost V 6 bases and J 0 bases, with 4 bases left between them. DNA of the CDR3: TGCAGTGCCCTTAGCACAGATACGCAGTATTTT. It translates to CSALSTDTQYF.

For this clone: The junction departs from germline at one end; a sequencing error may be responsible. CDR3 nucleotide sequence: TGTGCCAGCAGCAAAGAAGGTACAGGGTCCTACAATGAGCAGTTCTTC. Its protein product is CASSKEGTGSYNEQFF. The J gene is TRBJ2-1, the V gene TRBV4-2, with a possible D match to TRBD1 (6 bases). Germline V gene data show CDR1 as LGHNA and CDR2 as YNFKEQ. The CDR3 covers 16 residues.

This chain links TRBV15 with TRBJ1-5, with D uncertain. Germline assignment: CDR1 LNHNV and CDR2 YYDKDF (reference sequence). The CDR3 has 14 amino acids. The V and J ends lost 4 bases and 0 bases respectively, with 7 bases between them. The CDR3 region has the DNA TGTGCCACCAGCATCCGACATAGCAATCAGCCCCAGCATTTT. Its protein product is CATSIRHSNQPQHF.

J is TRBJ2-1 and V is TRBV6-6; 7 bases fit TRBD2. CDR1 is MNHNY, CDR2 SVGAGI, per germline (reference sequence). The length of the CDR3 is 12 residues. Germline trimming cut 7 bases from V and 9 bases from J; bases unmatched to any gene: 6. The CDR3 DNA sequence: TGTGCCAGCACAAGCGGGGCCCGTGAGCAGTTCTTC. It specifies CASTSGAREQFF.

This clone was found once. The gene calls are TRBV25-1 and TRBJ2-7; 12 bases align to TRBD2. V was clipped by 1 base and J by 6 bases; unmatched bases: 4. CDR1 MGHDK and CDR2 SYGVNS come from the germline V gene. The CDR3 spans 15 residues. In DNA, the CDR3 is TGTGCCAGCAGTGAATCTGGACTAGCGGGAACCGAGCAGTACTTC. Its translation: CASSESGLAGTEQYF.

This chain links TRBV5-1 with TRBJ1-4, with D perhaps TRBD1 (6 bases). Germline V gene data show CDR1 as SGHRS and CDR2 as YFSETQ. Between the trimmed V and J ends, which lost 0 bases and 2 bases, there was a span of 11 bases. This CDR3 has 16 residues. Here the CDR3 DNA reads TGCGCCAGCAGCTTGGCAGGGGCGCGGACTAATGAAAAACTGTTTTTT. Translation gives CASSLAGARTNEKLFF.

J is TRBJ2-7 and V is TRBV29-1; weak D call: TRBD2 (6 bases). The CDR3 runs 12 residues. V lost 7 bases and J 2 bases, leaving 12 bases between the germline ends. CDR1 and CDR2 from the germline V gene are SQVTM and ANQGSEA. CDR3 amino acids: CSAGGFAYEQYF. The CDR3 DNA is TGCAGCGCTGGAGGGTTTGCCTACGAGCAGTACTTC.

The chain carries TRBV27 and TRBJ1-2; TRBD1 might be the D (6 bases). V was pared by 3 bases and J by 8 bases, with 10 bases between. This CDR3 is 12 amino acids long. Germline lookup yields CDR1 MNHEY and CDR2 SMNVEV (reference sequence). CDR3 sequence reads: CASSLRGAGYTF. CDR3 sequence (DNA): TGTGCCAGCAGTTTGCGGGGGGCGGGCTACACCTTC.

The chain has TRBV2 and TRBJ1-2; 8 bases are a match to TRBD1. The CDR3 loop spans 15 amino acids. With 5 bases clipped from V and 1 base from J, the junction kept 6 bases outside the gene matches. Germline CDR1 and CDR2: SNHLY and FYNNEI. The CDR3 here is CASSSRGLGNYGYTF. CDR3 sequence (DNA): TGTGCCAGCAGTTCCAGGGGGCTGGGTAACTATGGCTACACCTTC.

Regarding this clone: Additional DNA sequences in this sample encode the identical CDR3. The chain is built from TRBV5-1 and TRBJ1-1; D gene ambiguous. V gave up 0 bases and J gave up 0 bases, with 6 bases separating them. Germline V gene data show CDR1 as SGHRS and CDR2 as YFSETQ. CDR3 size: 14 residues. Here the CDR3 DNA reads TGCGCCAGCAGCTTGGGCGGCATGAACACTGAAGCTTTCTTT. Amino acids: CASSLGGMNTEAFF.

CDR3 DNA: TGTGCCAGCAGCCCATTAGCGGGAGGGCCCTACGAGCAGTACTTC. It specifies CASSPLAGGPYEQYF. This sequence joins TRBV7-3 and TRBJ2-7; 11 nucleotides match TRBD2. The CDR3 spans 15 residues. Germline V gives CDR1 SGHTA, CDR2 FQGTGA. V gave up 5 bases and J gave up 2 bases; unmatched junction bases: 5.

CDR3 nucleotides: TGTGCCAGCTGGCCTAGCGGGAGGGTGAAGACCCAGTACTTC. Translated, it gives CASWPSGRVKTQYF. The chain has TRBV27 and TRBJ2-5, with 12 bases aligning to TRBD2. With V trimmed by 8 bases and J by 6 bases, 7 bases remained unmatched. Germline V gene sequence: CDR1 MNHEY, CDR2 SMNVEV (reference sequence). CDR3 length: 14 amino acids.

The V gene is TRBV5-1, the J gene TRBJ2-3; TRBD2 matches at 9 bases. Germline CDR1 is SGHRS and CDR2 is YFSETQ. Germline trimming cut 2 bases from V and 2 bases from J; bases unmatched to any gene: 6. The CDR3 consists of 16 residues. DNA for the CDR3: TGCGCCAGCAGCTTAGGACTAGCGACACTCACAGATACGCAGTATTTT. This translates into CASSLGLATLTDTQYF.

This clone was seen only once. The rearrangement joins TRBV5-8 to TRBJ2-3, with 8 bases that match TRBD1. The CDR3 runs to 15 residues. V was clipped by 4 bases and J by 0 bases; unmatched bases: 4. Germline CDR1 SGHTS, CDR2 YDEGEE. Here the CDR3 DNA reads TGTGCCAGCAGCCGGACAGGGTTGAGCACAGATACGCAGTATTTT. Its translation: CASSRTGLSTDTQYF.

As DNA, the CDR3 is TGCGCCAGCAGTGAAGAGGTGGCTGGGGCCAACGTCCTGACTTTC. Amino acid sequence: CASSEEVAGANVLTF. J is TRBJ2-6 and V is TRBV10-2; D uncertain. Germline V gene lookup returns CDR1 WSHSY and CDR2 SAAADI. Trimming removed 3 bases at V and 2 bases at J, with 8 bases between. This CDR3 is 15 amino acids long.

V is TRBV19 and J is TRBJ2-7, with 7 bases that match TRBD1. The CDR3 spans 14 residues. Germline values: CDR1 LNHDA, CDR2 SQIVND (reference sequence). V shed 6 bases and J 1 base; nucleotides not matched to a gene: 6. CDR3 bases: TGTGCCAGTAGCCCCACAGGGGCTTCCTACGAGCAGTACTTC. As protein: CASSPTGASYEQYF.

The genes are TRBV30 and TRBJ2-5; the D gene is possibly TRBD2 (7 bases). Per the germline V gene, CDR1 is GTSNPN and CDR2 is SVGIG (reference sequence). Trimming removed 0 bases at V and 5 bases at J, with 16 bases between. The CDR3 loop spans 15 amino acids. The CDR3 DNA is TGTGCCTGGAGTGTAGACCGGGGGGCGGGGGAGACCCAGTACTTC. Translating gives CAWSVDRGAGETQYF.

The chain is built from TRBV19 and TRBJ2-2; tentatively, D is TRBD1 (6 bases). The germline gives CDR1 LNHDA, CDR2 SQIVND (reference sequence). The CDR3 length is 17 residues. The V end lost 6 bases, the J end lost 5 bases, and 22 bases lay between the germline ends. The CDR3 sequence: CASSNNRDIGRTGELFF. CDR3 DNA sequence: TGTGCCAGTAGCAACAACAGGGATATTGGAAGGACCGGGGAGCTGTTTTTT.